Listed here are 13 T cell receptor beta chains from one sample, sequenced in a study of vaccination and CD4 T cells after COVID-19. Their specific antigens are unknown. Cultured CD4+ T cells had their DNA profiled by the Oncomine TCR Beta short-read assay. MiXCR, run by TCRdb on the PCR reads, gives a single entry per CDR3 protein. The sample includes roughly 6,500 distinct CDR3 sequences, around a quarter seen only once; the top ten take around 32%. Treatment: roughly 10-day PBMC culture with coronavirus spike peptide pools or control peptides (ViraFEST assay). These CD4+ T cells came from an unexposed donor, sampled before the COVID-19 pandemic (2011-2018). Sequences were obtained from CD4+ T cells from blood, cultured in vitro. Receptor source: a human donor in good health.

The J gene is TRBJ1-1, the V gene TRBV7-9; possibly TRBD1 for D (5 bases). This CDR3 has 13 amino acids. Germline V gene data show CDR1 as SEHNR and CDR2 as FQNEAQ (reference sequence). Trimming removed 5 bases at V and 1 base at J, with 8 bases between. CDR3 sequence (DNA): TGTGCCAGCAGCGATAGGGGGAACACTGAAGCTTTCTTT. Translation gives CASSDRGNTEAFF. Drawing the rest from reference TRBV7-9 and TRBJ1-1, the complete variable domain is DTGVSQNPRHKITKRGQNVTFRCDPISEHNRLYWYRQTLGQGPEFLTYFQNEAQLEKSRLLSDRFSAERPKGSFSTLEIQRTEQGDSAMYLCASSDRGNTEAFFGQGTRLTVV.

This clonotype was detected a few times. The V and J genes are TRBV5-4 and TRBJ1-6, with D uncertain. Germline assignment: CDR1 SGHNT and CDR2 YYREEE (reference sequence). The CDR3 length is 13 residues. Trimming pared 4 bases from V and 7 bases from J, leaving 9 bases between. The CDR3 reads CASSKDGNSPLHF. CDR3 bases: TGTGCCAGCAGCAAGGACGGCAATTCACCCCTCCACTTT. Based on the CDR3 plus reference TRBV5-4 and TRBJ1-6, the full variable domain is ETGVTQSPTHLIKTRGQQVTLRCSSQSGHNTVSWYQQALGQGPQFIFQYYREEENGRGNFPPRFSGLQFPNYSSELNVNALELDDSALYLCASSKDGNSPLHFGNGTRLTVT.

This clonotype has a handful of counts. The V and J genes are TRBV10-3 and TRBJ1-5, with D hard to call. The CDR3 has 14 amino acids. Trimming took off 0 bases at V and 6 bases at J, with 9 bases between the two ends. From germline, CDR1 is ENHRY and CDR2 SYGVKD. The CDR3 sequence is CAISESLSFQPQHF. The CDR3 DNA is TGTGCCATCAGTGAGTCGTTAAGCTTTCAGCCCCAGCATTTT.

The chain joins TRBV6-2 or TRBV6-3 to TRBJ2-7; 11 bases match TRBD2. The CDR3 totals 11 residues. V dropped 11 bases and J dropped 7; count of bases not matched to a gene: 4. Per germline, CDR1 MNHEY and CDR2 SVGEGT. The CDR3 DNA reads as TGTGCCGCTAGCGGGGGGTCTGAGCAGTACTTC. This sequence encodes CAASGGSEQYF.

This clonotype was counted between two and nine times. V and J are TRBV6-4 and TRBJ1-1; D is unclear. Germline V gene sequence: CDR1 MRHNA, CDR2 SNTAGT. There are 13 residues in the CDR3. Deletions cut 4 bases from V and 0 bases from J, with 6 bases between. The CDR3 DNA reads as TGTGCCAGCAGTGCATCTATGAACACTGAAGCTTTCTTT. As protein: CASSASMNTEAFF.

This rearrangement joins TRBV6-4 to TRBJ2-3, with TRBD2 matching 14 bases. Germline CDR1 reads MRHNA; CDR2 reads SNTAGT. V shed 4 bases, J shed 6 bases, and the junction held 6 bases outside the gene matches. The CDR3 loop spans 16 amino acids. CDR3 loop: CASSAGLAGGSDTQYF. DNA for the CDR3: TGTGCCAGCAGTGCAGGACTAGCGGGGGGCAGCGATACGCAGTATTTT.

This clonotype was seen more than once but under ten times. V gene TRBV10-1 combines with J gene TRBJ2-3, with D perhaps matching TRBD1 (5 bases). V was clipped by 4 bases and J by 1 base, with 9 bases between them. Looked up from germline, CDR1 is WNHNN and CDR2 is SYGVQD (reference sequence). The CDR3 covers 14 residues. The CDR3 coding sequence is TGCGCCAGCAGTGGGGAAGGGGGCACAGATACGCAGTATTTT. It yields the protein CASSGEGGTDTQYF.

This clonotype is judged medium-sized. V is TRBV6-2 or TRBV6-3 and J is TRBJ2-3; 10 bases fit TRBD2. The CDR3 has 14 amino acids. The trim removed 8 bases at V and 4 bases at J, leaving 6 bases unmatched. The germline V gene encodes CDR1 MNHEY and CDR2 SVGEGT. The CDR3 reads CASGTSGGADTQYF. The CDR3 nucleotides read TGTGCCAGCGGAACGAGCGGGGGGGCAGATACGCAGTATTTT.

CDR3 bases: TGTGCCAGTTCCCGAAAGGCGGGAAACACCATATATTTT. This gives the protein CASSRKAGNTIYF. The chain combines TRBV19 with TRBJ1-3, with D uncertain. Trimming shortened V by 8 bases and J by 4 bases, and 12 bases separated the two germline ends. This CDR3 has 13 amino acids. Germline lookup yields CDR1 LNHDA and CDR2 SQIVND (reference sequence).

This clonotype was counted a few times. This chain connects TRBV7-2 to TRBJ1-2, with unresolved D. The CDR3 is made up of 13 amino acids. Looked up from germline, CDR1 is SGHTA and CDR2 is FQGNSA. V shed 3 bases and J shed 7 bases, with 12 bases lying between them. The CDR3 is CASSFIGSTGYTF. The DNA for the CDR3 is TGTGCCAGCAGCTTCATAGGATCTACTGGCTACACCTTC. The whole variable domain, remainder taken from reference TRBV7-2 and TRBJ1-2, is GAGVSQSPSNKVTEKGKDVELRCDPISGHTALYWYRQSLGQGLEFLIYFQGNSAPDKSGLPSDRFSAERTGGSVSTLTIQRTQQEDSAVYLCASSFIGSTGYTFGSGTRLTVV.

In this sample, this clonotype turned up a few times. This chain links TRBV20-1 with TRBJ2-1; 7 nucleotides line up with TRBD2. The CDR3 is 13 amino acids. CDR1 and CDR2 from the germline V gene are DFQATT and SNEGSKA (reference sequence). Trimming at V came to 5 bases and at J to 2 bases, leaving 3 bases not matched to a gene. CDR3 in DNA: TGCAGTGCTGGGAGGGAGACCTACAATGAGCAGTTCTTC. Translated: CSAGRETYNEQFF.

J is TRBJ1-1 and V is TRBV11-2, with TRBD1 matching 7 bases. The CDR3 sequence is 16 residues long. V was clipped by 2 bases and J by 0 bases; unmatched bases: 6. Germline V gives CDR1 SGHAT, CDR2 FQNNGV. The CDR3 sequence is CASSLLGQVLNTEAFF. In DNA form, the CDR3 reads TGTGCCAGCAGCTTACTCGGACAGGTTTTGAACACTGAAGCTTTCTTT.

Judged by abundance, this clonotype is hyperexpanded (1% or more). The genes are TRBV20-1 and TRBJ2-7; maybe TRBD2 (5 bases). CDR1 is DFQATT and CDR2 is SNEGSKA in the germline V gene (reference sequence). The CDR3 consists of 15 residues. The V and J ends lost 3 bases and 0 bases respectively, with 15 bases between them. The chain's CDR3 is CSARRRSLLSYEQYF. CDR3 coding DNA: TGCAGTGCTAGGAGGAGGAGCCTCCTCTCCTACGAGCAGTACTTC.